Each of the 2 T cell receptor beta chains below was sequenced from the same sample in a study of shared clonotypes between healthy human individuals. Repertoires were generated with immunoSEQ multiplex PCR, while TCRdb's copy carries only in-frame clones and drops some. The table includes just over 2,000,000 clones, 85% to 95% detected once. Sequencing used naive CD4+ T cells sorted from blood. Subset reported: CD45RA+ positively selected. The receptors come from a man aged 18 to 29 in good health.

Details on this clone: Other DNA sequences of this sample code for an identical CDR3. The chain's CDR3 is CASTSSTDTQYF. CDR3 bases: TGTGCCAGCACCAGCTCCACAGATACGCAGTATTTT. The chain combines TRBV28 with TRBJ2-3; D remains unclear. The CDR3 runs to 12 residues. Trimming cost V 7 bases and J 2 bases, with 7 bases left between them. CDR1 MDHEN and CDR2 SYDVKM come from the germline V gene.

In its sample, this clone was seen a few times. The gene calls are TRBV10-3 and TRBJ1-5; tentatively, D is TRBD1 (6 bases). Per germline, CDR1 ENHRY and CDR2 SYGVKD. This CDR3 region has 15 residues. Deletions cut 0 bases from V and 2 bases from J, with 8 bases between. The CDR3 bases are TGTGCCATCAGTGAGTCGAAGGGGGGCAATCAGCCCCAGCATTTT. Encoded protein: CAISESKGGNQPQHF.